This record looks at one TCR beta chain sequence and its context. This clonotype has more than one count but fewer than ten. There is no known antigen for this receptor. One base away there is no much larger clone; base qualities are not given. The data were taken from a study of regulatory T cells in long-lasting Graves disease (dated by TCRdb to 2020 to 2023). Study-level background: Patients with newly diagnosed Graves' disease had been on antithyroid drugs for under 3 months. Patients with persistent Graves' disease were compared with patients with newly diagnosed Graves' disease using TCR sequencing and RNA sequencing of peripheral blood. The study took place in China and was registered as a clinical trial. A total of around 33 samples were covered by TCR sequencing, comprising roughly 13 persistent and around 20 newly diagnosed Graves' disease patients.

Library construction relied on multiplex PCR. TCRdb records Illumina HiSeq 4000 as the sequencer. TCR beta libraries were built with iRepertoire HTBI primers and Arm-PCR amplification of CDR3 regions. Before sequencing, the PCR products went through gel purification. Processing in the source paper ran as follows. Across samples, 60 to 80 TRBV and 12 to 15 TRBJ segments were identified and used for gene usage analysis of CDR3 amino acid clonotypes. Filtered high-quality paired reads were merged into contigs using COPE and FqMerger. Contigs were aligned with BLAST to IMGT TRBV, TRBD and TRBJ reference genes, and CDR3 was defined per IMGT. Highly expanded clones were defined as clonotypes with a frequency above 0.1%. Shannon entropy was used to measure repertoire diversity, and the Gini coefficient was used to measure V-J evenness. Public clonotypes were defined as clonotypes shared by more than one individual. TCRdb took the public reads, trimmed them with fastp at Q25, ran MiXCR for clone calling and kept in-frame beta chains. Merged by CDR3 protein, the rows form single entries marked with the most common genes and DNA. These V and J calls originate from TCRdb's pipeline instead of the authors' own analysis. The sample table holds about 440,000 distinct CDR3 sequences, of which 14% to 15% were seen once. 16% of the sample is held by the ten biggest clonotypes.

The time point label here, explained by the study, means: newly diagnosed GD, antithyroid drugs for less than 3 months. RNA was extracted from PBMCs in TRIzol for both TCR sequencing and RNA sequencing. Graves' disease was diagnosed according to American Thyroid Association guidelines. Patients for the study were recruited at an endocrinology department in Xi'an, China. From each patient, 8 to 10 milliliters of peripheral blood was collected into an EDTA anticoagulant tube. PBMCs were isolated by Ficoll Paque Plus density gradient separation without further T cell sorting. An Agilent 2100 Bioanalyzer and agarose gel were used to check RNA quality, while a NanoDrop 2000 measured RNA concentration. The research as a whole found: Sequencing and analysis were restricted to the TCR beta chain. Persistent Graves' disease patients showed lower TCR Shannon entropy and fewer highly expanded clones than newly diagnosed patients, suggesting clonal expansion. Persistent disease showed preferential use of TRBV28, TRBJ1-2 and TRBJ2-5, whereas newly diagnosed disease favored TRBV20-1 and TRBJ2-1. Patients with persistent disease shared more public clonotypes (around 2,500) than newly diagnosed patients did (around 1,000). The authors noted that the small sample size was a limitation that may lower accuracy. The study examined only peripheral blood because the primary lesion, thyroid tissue, could not be accessed.

The germline V gene (reference sequence) specifies LNHNV as CDR1 and YYDKDF as CDR2. Unmatched junction bases come to 12, with V trimmed by 0 bases and J by 7 bases. The CDR3 runs 17 amino acids, cysteine and phenylalanine included. This entry keeps only the CDR3 DNA: 51 bases, framed from base 1. The data also belong to a second study, concerning T cells in Graves' hyperthyroidism and ophthalmopathy. The second study reports: Stable Graves' hyperthyroidism was defined as no progression to ophthalmopathy during 18 months of follow-up. The hyperthyroidism patients were between 18 and 65 years old and newly diagnosed, with a disease duration of less than 2 months. Any patient with an uncontrolled infection, another autoimmune disease, pregnancy or lactation was excluded. Diagnoses relied on clinical symptoms, serum thyroxine and TRAb, thyroid ultrasound and orbital computed tomography. The TCR CDR3 was subjected to a first round of RT-PCR using the HTBI primer set and the Qiagen OneStep RT-PCR kit. Most expanded thyroid clonotypes (frequency above 0.001) were also found in blood, which suggests that blood repertoires may mirror thyroid immune responses. In cross-validation, a model built on a 13 V-J signature told ophthalmopathy apart from stable hyperthyroidism with 85% to 90% sensitivity and approximately 81% specificity, and in testing the same model reached 80%/75%. In validation, the model predicted progression to ophthalmopathy a median of about 6.8 months before onset, with roughly 70% sensitivity and about 72% specificity. To identify distinguishing TCR V-J signatures, a discovery cohort of 100 or so patients was used, comprising under 45 with Graves' ophthalmopathy and around 60 with stable Graves' hyperthyroidism. Whether ophthalmopathy could be predicted prospectively was tested in an independent validation cohort made up of under 20 hyperthyroidism patients plus 17 patients who later progressed to ophthalmopathy. The 100 or so discovery patients were randomly split 7:3 into training and test sets. The study also compared thyroid tissue and blood T-cell repertoires from a handful of Graves' hyperthyroidism patients. Once sampling was done, hyperthyroidism patients were given methimazole at a starting dose of 30 mg daily, whereas ophthalmopathy patients were given high-dose intravenous methylprednisolone. The libraries were constructed in a second round of multiplex PCR and then size-selected and purified. Paired-end sequencing of the libraries was performed with 100 bp reads on an Illumina HiSeq2000. SOAPnuke was used to process the raw data, with reads discarded if the reads contained adapters or uncalled bases, had a mean Phred below 15, or lacked an exact constant-primer or identifier match. High-quality paired reads were merged with COPE v1.2.5, and unique nucleotide sequences were defined as clonotypes. MiTCR v1.1 was used to align the clonotypes against IMGT TRBV, TRBD and TRBJ reference segments. The analysis was restricted to V-J combinations with a frequency above 0.0001, which together covered just over 99% of the repertoires. A TCS score was defined as the ratio of F50 (clonal expansion) to E x V (chaos), with BLOSUM62-based TCRdist applied between CDR3 peptides within each V-J. Welch's t-statistics and random forest reduced roughly 530 V-J features to 10 to 15, which were used in a naive Bayes classifier (R e1071). No statistical method was used to fix the sample size in advance, and group allocation was not hidden from the investigators. The paper reports TCR Vbeta CDR3 sequencing of fewer than 150 peripheral blood samples: approximately 43 ophthalmopathy, over 70 hyperthyroidism and around 17 progressor patients.

The clonotype was recovered from a woman aged 30 to 39 with Graves disease. Donor details come from another sample of the same person, matched by shared clones. Sequenced here: peripheral blood mononuclear cells (PBMCs), sampled at new diagnosis, from a patient treated with antithyroid drugs. The sequence joins TRBV15 to TRBJ1-5; 7 junctional bases match TRBD1. The bases read TGTGCCACCAGCAGAGATCTCTTAGACAGGGTAGGGCAGCCCCAGCATTTT. It encodes CATSRDLLDRVGQPQHF.